This T cell receptor (beta chain) comes out of a study of cytomegalovirus exposure and HLA in healthy donors. The primer mix had 60 Vbeta and 13 Jbeta primers. Profiling relied on immunoSEQ multiplex PCR, and the TCRdb table lists in-frame clones only, not all of them. Of over 85,000 clones in the sample, about 73% were seen once. This CDR3 contains 15 residues. With V trimmed by 5 bases and J by 1 base, 2 bases remained unmatched. Germline-derived CDR1 and CDR2 are SGHTA and FQGNSA. This clone was found a few times. The sample taken for sequencing was PBMCs. V usage is TRBV7-2 and J usage is TRBJ1-5; TRBD1 aligns across 10 bases. This receptor was obtained from a woman aged 30 to 39 in good health and CMV-seronegative. Here the CDR3 reads CASSRGQGSNQPQHF. The CDR3 DNA reads TGTGCCAGCAGCAGGGGACAGGGGAGCAATCAGCCCCAGCATTTT.